Described below is a single T cell receptor (beta chain) sequence and its context. Relative to the germline gene, one junction end is altered; a read error may explain this. The protocol was immunoSEQ multiplex PCR, while the TCRdb copy is restricted to in-frame clones and leaves out a portion. Seen here are 90,000 to 95,000 clones, 90% to 95% observed once, and the top ten hold about 2.4%. This sample was taken from a study of T cell changes during pregnancy in multiple sclerosis. The CDR3 contains 15 residues. The germline gives CDR1 MNHEY, CDR2 SVGAGI. The chain carries TRBV6-5 and TRBJ2-7, with D possibly being TRBD1 (6 bases). This specimen was peripheral blood, taken in the third trimester of pregnancy. The receptor comes from a female donor with multiple sclerosis, enrolled in a pregnancy study. The CDR3 DNA follows: TGTGCCAGCAGTCTGCCCGGGACACCTTCCTACAAGCAGTACTTC. Residues: CASSLPGTPSYKQYF.